These T cell receptor beta chains were read from a single sample in a study of blood T cell repertoires in COVID-19. Clones were read by immunoSEQ multiplex PCR, and TCRdb kept only the in-frame ones, dropping some. Counted here are over 450,000 clones, roughly nine tenths occurring once; the ten biggest clones make up roughly 1%. The specimen sequenced was peripheral blood. The receptors shown here come from a man between 18 and 35 years old with COVID-19, enrolled during active disease. Each CDR3 is given with its conserved first and last residue. The order of the fields is V gene, D gene, J gene, CDR3 DNA, CDR3 protein. D genes are given only for firm matches.

TRBV7-8,NA,TRBJ2-2,TGTGCCAGCAGCTTACAGCTTCCGGGGAGCGGGGAGCTGTTTTTT,CASSLQLPGSGELFF
TRBV15,NA,TRBJ2-1,TGTGCCACCAGCAGAGATCAAGGCTTTACAGGGTTTGAGCAGTTCTTC,CATSRDQGFTGFEQFF
TRBV11-2,NA,TRBJ2-5,TGTAGTACTAGCCCCTTGAAAGAGACCCAGTACTTC,CSTSPLKETQYF
TRBV5-1,TRBD1,TRBJ2-4,TGCGCCAGCAGCCCGTATGGGACAGCTAAAAACATTCAGTACTTC,CASSPYGTAKNIQYF
TRBV12-3/TRBV12-4,NA,TRBJ2-1,TGTGCCAGCAGTACAAAACGGGACAATGAGCAGTTCTTC,CASSTKRDNEQFF
TRBV5-4,NA,TRBJ1-4,TGTGCCAGCAGCTTCTTGCCAGGGCGGGACGAAAAACTGTTTTTT,CASSFLPGRDEKLFF
TRBV18,TRBD1,TRBJ1-1,TGTGCCAGCTCACCTCTCGACAGGGTAGGGACTGAAGCTTTCTTT,CASSPLDRVGTEAFF
TRBV7-8,TRBD2,TRBJ2-1,TGTGCCAGCAGCCCGCAGGCGGCGGGAGGGCCGGGGCGGTTCTTC,CASSPQAAGGPGRFF
TRBV6-2/TRBV6-3,NA,TRBJ1-4,TGTGCCAGCAGTCGCCCGACAGGCCATAATGAAAAACTGTTTTTT,CASSRPTGHNEKLFF
TRBV30,NA,TRBJ1-6,TGTGCCTGGAGTGTATCGCTAAGGAGTTCACCCCTCCACTTT,CAWSVSLRSSPLHF
TRBV2,NA,TRBJ2-7,TGTGCCAGCAGTCCGACGGCAGGGCTCGAGCAGTACTTC,CASSPTAGLEQYF
TRBV19,NA,TRBJ2-1,TGTGCCAGTAGTATTGGGGGGGCGGACAATGAGCAGTTCTTC,CASSIGGADNEQFF
TRBV9,TRBD2,TRBJ2-3,TGTGCCAGCAGCGTTTGGCGGGGGGGAAGCACAGATACGCAGTATTTT,CASSVWRGGSTDTQYF
TRBV3-1/TRBV3-2,TRBD2,TRBJ2-7,TGTGCCAGCAGCCAAGGTTGGCTAGCGGGCTACGAGCAGTACTTC,CASSQGWLAGYEQYF
TRBV2,TRBD1,TRBJ2-2,TGTGCCAGCAGAGGGGACAGCATCACCGGGGAGCTGTTTTTT,CASRGDSITGELFF
TRBV6-5,TRBD1,TRBJ1-6,TGTGCCAGCAGTTACAGAGGACAGGCCTCCGATCCCCTCCACTTT,CASSYRGQASDPLHF
TRBV3-1/TRBV3-2,TRBD1,TRBJ2-7,TGTGCCAGCAGCCAGGGCCGGGACAGGGGATACGAGCAGTACTTC,CASSQGRDRGYEQYF
TRBV18,TRBD2,TRBJ2-3,TGTGCCAGCTCACCGAGCGGGAGCAACACAGATACGCAGTATTTT,CASSPSGSNTDTQYF
TRBV7-9,NA,TRBJ1-1,TGTGCCAGCAGCTGGGCCGACGGTACTGAAGCTTTCTTT,CASSWADGTEAFF
TRBV2,NA,TRBJ2-7,TGTGCCAGCAGGGGGGGGCCCGAGCAGTACTTC,CASRGGPEQYF
TRBV19,NA,TRBJ1-1,TGTGCCAGTATGGGGGCAGCCAGGCTGAACACTGAAGCTTTCTTT,CASMGAARLNTEAFF
TRBV2,TRBD1,TRBJ1-2,TGTGCCAGCAGTGGGACAGGGGAAATCTATGGCTACACCTTC,CASSGTGEIYGYTF
TRBV10-1,NA,TRBJ2-5,TGCGCCAGCAGTGACCCACCGGGAGAGACCCAGTACTTC,CASSDPPGETQYF
TRBV6-6,TRBD1,TRBJ2-1,TGTGCCAGCAAAGGAGGGACAGGGGGCTCGTATGAGCAGTTCTTC,CASKGGTGGSYEQFF
TRBV7-2,NA,TRBJ1-5,TGTGCCAGCAGCTTTGACAACCAGCCCCAGCATTTT,CASSFDNQPQHF
TRBV11-2,NA,TRBJ1-3,TGTGCCAGCAGCTTAGACCCAGGGTCTTCTGGAAACACCATATATTTT,CASSLDPGSSGNTIYF
TRBV6-6,TRBD1,TRBJ1-5,TGTGCCAGCCGGGGGGGGACAGGGATTAGCAATCAGCCCCAGCATTTT,CASRGGTGISNQPQHF
TRBV5-1,NA,TRBJ1-1,TGCGCCAGCAGCTTAGGGGTGATGAACACTGAAGCTTTCTTT,CASSLGVMNTEAFF
TRBV11-3,TRBD1,TRBJ2-5,TGTGCCAGCAGCTTAGAACAGGGGGCCCCGCCCAGAGAGACCCAGTACTTC,CASSLEQGAPPRETQYF
TRBV2,NA,TRBJ1-2,TGTGCCAGCAGTGCGCAGGGGCGGTACTATGGCTACACCTTC,CASSAQGRYYGYTF
TRBV19,NA,TRBJ1-1,TGTGCCAGTAGTATACCCCAACAGATGAACACTGAAGCTTTCTTT,CASSIPQQMNTEAFF
TRBV24-1,NA,TRBJ2-3,TGTGCCACCAGTCGGGGGAGCACAGATACGCAGTATTTT,CATSRGSTDTQYF
TRBV5-1,NA,TRBJ1-1,TGCGCCAGCAGCTCACAGGGTTCCACTGAAGCTTTCTTT,CASSSQGSTEAFF
TRBV6-2/TRBV6-3,NA,TRBJ2-7,TGTGCCAGCAGTTCCCAGGGTTTCGAGCAGTACTTC,CASSSQGFEQYF
TRBV27,TRBD1,TRBJ1-2,TGTGCCAGCACAGGAGAAGGGACAGGGGTAATAAATGGCTACACCTTC,CASTGEGTGVINGYTF
TRBV27,NA,TRBJ2-7,TGTGCCAGCAGTACTCCGGGCAGGGTACACGAGCAGTACTTC,CASSTPGRVHEQYF
TRBV6-9,TRBD1,TRBJ1-3,TGTGCCAGCAGCCTTCGGGACAGTTCCTCTGGAAACACCATATATTTT,CASSLRDSSSGNTIYF
TRBV7-9,NA,TRBJ2-7,TGTGCCAGCAGCTTAGCGGACAACCCCTACGAGCAGTACTTC,CASSLADNPYEQYF
TRBV14,NA,TRBJ2-6,TGTGCCAGCAGCGAGCGGGCTTATGGGGCCAACGTCCTGACTTTC,CASSERAYGANVLTF
TRBV5-1,TRBD2,TRBJ2-5,TGCGCCAGCAGCCTCCGGGTAGCGGGGGGGCCAGTCGAGACCCAGTACTTC,CASSLRVAGGPVETQYF
TRBV6-5,NA,TRBJ2-3,TGTGCCAGCACCCCCGCGGGCGGTGATACGCAGTATTTT,CASTPAGGDTQYF